Listed below are T cell receptor beta chains from one sample, sequenced in a study of cytomegalovirus exposure and HLA in healthy donors. The repertoire was sequenced with immunoSEQ multiplex PCR; TCRdb's copy has only in-frame clones and lacks some. This table holds some 110,000 clones, over 65% found once. The material sequenced was PBMCs. All receptors derive from a man aged 35 to 55 in good health and CMV-seropositive. The CDR3 runs from the conserved cysteine through the conserved F or W. A D gene is named only where the DNA matches it firmly. Only some rows state a clone size, as once, few, many or a class for expanded clones.

V gene	D gene	clone size	J gene	CDR3 protein	CDR3 DNA
TRBV7-9	-	-	TRBJ1-1	CASSLGRVNPEAFF	TGTGCCAGCAGCCTAGGGAGGGTTAACCCTGAAGCTTTCTTT
TRBV4-1	-	few	TRBJ2-2	CASSQGATSNTGELFF	TGCGCCAGCAGCCAAGGCGCGACAAGTAACACCGGGGAGCTGTTTTTT
TRBV9	TRBD1	-	TRBJ2-5	CASGDRGTETQYF	TGTGCCAGCGGGGACAGGGGAACGGAGACCCAGTACTTC
TRBV5-6	TRBD2	few	TRBJ2-3	CASSLRTPGGGYTQYF	TGTGCCAGCAGCTTAAGGACTCCTGGGGGGGGGTATACGCAGTATTTT
TRBV19	TRBD1	-	TRBJ1-1	CASSQQGGNTEAFF	TGTGCCAGTAGCCAACAGGGGGGGAACACTGAAGCTTTCTTT
TRBV27	-	-	TRBJ2-3	CASSLKGDTTQYF	TGTGCCAGCAGTTTAAAAGGGGACACAACGCAGTATTTT
TRBV5-6	-	-	TRBJ2-1	CASTQGRGNEQFF	TGTGCCAGCACCCAGGGGCGTGGGAATGAGCAGTTCTTC
TRBV28	-	-	TRBJ1-3	CATRLTWSSGNTIYF	TGTGCCACTAGGCTCACATGGAGCTCTGGAAACACCATATATTTT
TRBV6-6	TRBD1	-	TRBJ2-5	CASSYPGQGRETQYF	TGTGCCAGCAGTTACCCGGGACAGGGACGGGAGACCCAGTACTTC
TRBV7-2	-	-	TRBJ2-7	CASSLATGALGYEQYF	TGTGCCAGCAGCTTAGCAACGGGAGCCCTTGGGTACGAGCAGTACTTC
TRBV6-1	TRBD1	-	TRBJ1-4	CATRDRMNEKLFF	TGTGCCACCCGGGACAGAATGAATGAAAAACTGTTTTTT
TRBV4-2	TRBD1	-	TRBJ1-2	CASSPQARDRGHYGYTF	TGTGCCAGCAGCCCCCAGGCCCGGGACAGGGGCCACTATGGCTACACCTTC
TRBV6-4	TRBD1	-	TRBJ2-3	CASSDSIQGTQQYF	TGTGCCAGCAGTGACTCAATACAGGGGACGCAGCAGTATTTT
TRBV30	-	-	TRBJ2-7	CAWSPSDSYEQYF	TGTGCCTGGAGTCCTAGCGACTCCTACGAGCAGTACTTC
TRBV5-1	-	-	TRBJ2-1	CASSPDPGAYNEQFF	TGCGCCAGCAGCCCTGACCCGGGGGCCTACAATGAGCAGTTCTTC
TRBV6-1	-	few	TRBJ1-2	CASSEGGAGDYGYTF	TGTGCCAGCAGTGAAGGAGGAGCAGGGGACTATGGCTACACCTTC
TRBV10-3	TRBD1	-	TRBJ2-3	CAIGQQGTDTQYF	TGTGCCATCGGACAACAGGGGACAGATACGCAGTATTTT
TRBV7-6	TRBD2	-	TRBJ2-7	CASSLHPTQTSGRNEQYF	TGTGCCAGCAGCTTACATCCGACCCAGACTAGCGGGAGAAACGAGCAGTACTTC
TRBV11-2	-	-	TRBJ2-7	CASSLLGGTVSHEQYF	TGTGCCAGCAGCCTCCTCGGCGGGACAGTCAGCCACGAGCAGTACTTC
TRBV18	TRBD2	-	TRBJ2-6	CASSQLQASGSGGANGLTF	TGTGCCAGCTCACAACTACAAGCTAGCGGGAGCGGTGGGGCCAACGGCCTGACTTTC
TRBV5-6	-	-	TRBJ2-2	CASSLSRINTGELFF	TGTGCCAGCAGCTTGTCCAGGATCAACACCGGGGAGCTGTTTTTT
TRBV11-2	-	-	TRBJ2-5	CASSLSGVSETQYF	TGTGCCAGCAGCTTGTCGGGAGTTTCCGAGACCCAGTACTTC
TRBV18	TRBD1	few	TRBJ1-2	CASSPQSPGGGGSGYTF	TGTGCCAGCTCACCACAGTCTCCAGGGGGCGGAGGCTCTGGCTACACCTTC
TRBV5-8	TRBD1	-	TRBJ1-2	CASSLGQGWGYTF	TGTGCCAGCAGCCTTGGACAGGGTTGGGGCTACACCTTC
TRBV29-1	TRBD1	-	TRBJ2-1	CSVDRGDGYNEQFF	TGCAGCGTCGACAGGGGCGATGGCTACAATGAGCAGTTCTTC
TRBV5-1	-	-	TRBJ2-3	CASSLDGAGTDTQYF	TGCGCCAGCAGCTTGGATGGTGCAGGCACAGATACGCAGTATTTT
TRBV6-1	-	-	TRBJ2-3	CASVEGATTDTQYF	TGTGCCAGCGTGGAGGGGGCCACGACAGATACGCAGTATTTT
TRBV6-1	-	-	TRBJ1-2	CASSEVPGANYGYTF	TGTGCCAGCAGTGAAGTGCCAGGGGCTAACTATGGCTACACCTTC
TRBV30	TRBD2	-	TRBJ2-1	CAWSVVTSGRDEQFF	TGTGCCTGGAGTGTAGTGACTAGCGGGAGGGATGAGCAGTTCTTC
TRBV7-9	-	-	TRBJ2-3	CASSSGQLHTDTQYF	TGTGCCAGCAGCTCAGGACAGCTCCACACAGATACGCAGTATTTT
TRBV6-5	-	-	TRBJ2-2	CASSYWRRGTGELFF	TGTGCCAGCAGTTATTGGAGGAGGGGAACCGGGGAGCTGTTTTTT
TRBV5-8	TRBD1	-	TRBJ1-4	CASSPTGTGNEKLFF	TGTGCCAGCAGTCCCACCGGGACAGGGAATGAAAAACTGTTTTTT